Presented here are 17 T cell receptor beta chains from one specimen sequenced in a study of T cells in Graves' hyperthyroidism and ophthalmopathy. Amplification targeted TCR beta CDR3 regions from RNA transcripts. TCR CDR3 regions were first amplified by RT-PCR with HTBI primers. MiXCR, run by TCRdb on the multiplex PCR reads, gives a single entry per CDR3 protein. The data contain around 380,000 distinct CDR3 sequences, around an eighth of them seen just once; the ten biggest clones take up around 21%. The sequencing input was blood. These receptors all come from a young man with Graves' hyperthyroidism that later progressed to Graves' ophthalmopathy.

Many counts were recorded for this clonotype. The chain joins TRBV14 to TRBJ1-1; weak D call: TRBD1 (6 bases). V gave up 0 bases and J gave up 5 bases, with 13 bases separating them. The CDR3 runs 15 residues. In germline, CDR1 is SGHDN, CDR2 FVKESK. Written as DNA, the CDR3 is TGTGCCAGCAGCCAAGATCTAGGGGGAGGAACTGAAGCTTTCTTT. This gives the protein CASSQDLGGGTEAFF.

The chain links TRBV29-1 to TRBJ2-7, with D possibly matching TRBD2 (6 bases). The ends were cut back, 4 bases at V and 0 bases at J, with 13 bases in the middle. The CDR3 has 14 residues. Germline CDR1 SQVTM, CDR2 ANQGSEA. The CDR3 protein is CSVGNLASSYEQYF. The CDR3, as DNA: TGCAGCGTTGGGAATCTAGCGAGCTCCTACGAGCAGTACTTC.

V is TRBV30 and J is TRBJ2-5; the D is unclear. The CDR3 loop spans 11 amino acids. From germline, CDR1 is GTSNPN and CDR2 SVGIG (reference sequence). V shed 3 bases and J shed 4 bases, with 6 bases lying between them. Here the CDR3 reads CAWSAAETQYF. CDR3 in DNA: TGTGCCTGGAGCGCCGCAGAGACCCAGTACTTC.

This clonotype was counted at least ten times. The CDR3 sequence: CATSDYPGYEQYF. Here the CDR3 DNA reads TGTGCCACCAGTGATTACCCCGGTTACGAGCAGTACTTC. The V gene is TRBV24-1, the J gene TRBJ2-7; unclear D gene. V gave up 2 bases and J gave up 4 bases, with 8 bases separating them. Germline CDR1 KGHDR, CDR2 SFDVKD. The CDR3 length is 13 residues.

The genes are TRBV10-3 and TRBJ2-7; D may match TRBD1 or TRBD2 (5 bases each). This CDR3 is 10 amino acids long. V shed 11 bases and J shed 6 bases, with 11 bases lying between them. Germline assignment: CDR1 ENHRY and CDR2 SYGVKD. The CDR3, as DNA: TGTGCCGGAGAGGGGTCCGAGCAGTACTTC. Protein sequence: CAGEGSEQYF.

This clonotype was observed a few times. The CDR3 region is CSARQGPYGYTF. In DNA, the CDR3 is TGCAGTGCGCGACAGGGACCCTATGGCTACACCTTC. V gene TRBV20-1 combines with J gene TRBJ1-2, with TRBD1 matching over 7 bases. J gave up 4 bases and V 6 bases, and 5 bases lay outside the gene matches. CDR1 is DFQATT and CDR2 is SNEGSKA in the germline V gene (reference sequence). CDR3 length: 12 residues.

This clonotype was seen a few times. The rearrangement uses TRBV4-1 and TRBJ2-3, with D maybe TRBD2 (6 bases). Germline CDR1 and CDR2: MGHRA and YSYEKL. The CDR3 totals 16 residues. V lost 3 bases and J 3 bases, leaving 16 bases between the germline ends. CDR3 in DNA: TGCGCCAGCAGCCAGGTACGGGGGAGCCCGACAGATACGCAGTATTTT. Protein product: CASSQVRGSPTDTQYF.

V gene TRBV5-5 combines with J gene TRBJ2-5; 10 positions agree with TRBD1. In germline, CDR1 is SGHKS, CDR2 YYEKEE (reference sequence). This CDR3 region has 16 residues. J gave up 3 bases and V 4 bases, and 9 bases lay outside the gene matches. This CDR3 is CASSPPPGQGKETQYF. The DNA for the CDR3 is TGTGCCAGCAGCCCCCCCCCGGGACAGGGGAAAGAGACCCAGTACTTC.

The chain links TRBV5-1 to TRBJ1-2; 7 bases map to TRBD1. CDR3 length: 14 amino acids. Germline lookup yields CDR1 SGHRS and CDR2 YFSETQ. J lost 6 bases, V lost 0 bases, and 5 bases had no gene match. The CDR3: CASSLEQGRDGYTF. CDR3 DNA sequence: TGCGCCAGCAGCTTGGAACAGGGGCGGGATGGCTACACCTTC. Variable domain in full (rest from reference TRBV5-1 and TRBJ1-2): KAGVTQTPRYLIKTRGQQVTLSCSPISGHRSVSWYQQTPGQGLQFLFEYFSETQRNKGNFPGRFSGRQFSNSRSEMNVSTLELGDSALYLCASSLEQGRDGYTFGSGTRLTVV.

This clonotype was recorded many times. The genes are TRBV11-2 and TRBJ2-7; TRBD2 matches at 7 bases. Germline trimming cut 1 base from V and 3 bases from J; bases unmatched to any gene: 9. The V gene's germline CDR1 is SGHAT and CDR2 FQNNGV. The CDR3 has 16 amino acids. The CDR3 here is CASSLVGRGGVYEQYF. DNA of the CDR3: TGTGCCAGCAGCTTAGTCGGTCGCGGGGGAGTCTACGAGCAGTACTTC.

In its sample, this clonotype was seen many times. The CDR3 nucleotides read TGTGCCAGCAGTTACTCTGGAAGATTGGGTCAGCCCCAGCATTTT. Its translation: CASSYSGRLGQPQHF. The chain combines TRBV6-5 with TRBJ1-5; D not resolved. The germline V gene encodes CDR1 MNHEY and CDR2 SVGAGI. Deletions cut 0 bases from V and 6 bases from J, with 12 bases between. This CDR3 contains 15 residues.

This clonotype was seen at least ten times. V is TRBV2 and J is TRBJ1-2; a possible D gene is TRBD1 (5 bases). The CDR3 is 15 amino acids. Looked up from germline, CDR1 is SNHLY and CDR2 is FYNNEI. The V end was cut by 7 bases, the J end by 2 bases, with 17 bases between. This chain's CDR3 is CASTNEGYGNYGYTF. The CDR3 nucleotides are TGTGCCAGCACTAACGAGGGGTATGGGAACTATGGCTACACCTTC.

This clonotype was found many times. This sequence joins TRBV12-3 or TRBV12-4 and TRBJ2-5; the D gene is possibly TRBD1 (5 bases). There are 14 residues in the CDR3. V was shortened by 6 bases and J by 2 bases, with 13 bases between the two germline ends. The CDR3 coding sequence is TGTGCCAGCAGCCTTGGAAACAGGCAAGAGACCCAGTACTTC. It codes for CASSLGNRQETQYF.

This clonotype showed up many times. The V and J genes are TRBV20-1 and TRBJ2-1; 10 nucleotides align to TRBD2. Looked up from germline, CDR1 is DFQATT and CDR2 is SNEGSKA (reference sequence). CDR3 size: 15 residues. V lost 6 bases, J lost 6 bases, and 11 bases stayed unmatched. The chain's CDR3 is CSATRAGGPLNEQFF. CDR3 sequence (DNA): TGCAGTGCCACTAGAGCGGGGGGGCCCCTCAATGAGCAGTTCTTC.

This clonotype was seen repeatedly, ten times or more. This chain connects TRBV28 to TRBJ1-5; 8 nucleotides match TRBD1. The germline CDR1 and CDR2 sequences are MDHEN and SYDVKM. V dropped 4 bases and J dropped 7; count of bases not matched to a gene: 9. There are 15 residues in the CDR3. The CDR3 region has the DNA TGTGCCAGCAGTTCACTGCAGGGGGCCGGGCAGCCCCAGCATTTT. Translating gives CASSSLQGAGQPQHF. Supplemented by reference TRBV28 and TRBJ1-5, the full variable domain reads DVKVTQSSRYLVKRTGEKVFLECVQDMDHENMFWYRQDPGLGLRLIYFSYDVKMKEKGDIPEGYSVSREKKERFSLILESASTNQTSMYLCASSSLQGAGQPQHFGDGTRLSIL.

A note on this clonotype: Its ends do not fully match the called genes, so a read error is possible. The chain combines TRBV6-5 with TRBJ2-7; 7 bases fit TRBD1. The CDR3 is 13 amino acids. Germline loops: CDR1 MNHEY, CDR2 SVGAGI. CDR3 nucleotides: TGTGTCAGCAGTTACTTCACAGGGGACGAGCAGTACTTC. Translating gives CVSSYFTGDEQYF.

This clonotype appeared many times. This chain uses TRBV2 with TRBJ1-1, with 8 bases fitting TRBD1. Unmatched junction bases numbered 6, after V lost 2 bases and J lost 4 bases. This CDR3 has 15 residues. CDR1 SNHLY and CDR2 FYNNEI come from the germline V gene. CDR3: CASSEWTGRSTEAFF. CDR3 in DNA: TGTGCCAGCAGTGAATGGACAGGGAGGAGCACTGAAGCTTTCTTT.